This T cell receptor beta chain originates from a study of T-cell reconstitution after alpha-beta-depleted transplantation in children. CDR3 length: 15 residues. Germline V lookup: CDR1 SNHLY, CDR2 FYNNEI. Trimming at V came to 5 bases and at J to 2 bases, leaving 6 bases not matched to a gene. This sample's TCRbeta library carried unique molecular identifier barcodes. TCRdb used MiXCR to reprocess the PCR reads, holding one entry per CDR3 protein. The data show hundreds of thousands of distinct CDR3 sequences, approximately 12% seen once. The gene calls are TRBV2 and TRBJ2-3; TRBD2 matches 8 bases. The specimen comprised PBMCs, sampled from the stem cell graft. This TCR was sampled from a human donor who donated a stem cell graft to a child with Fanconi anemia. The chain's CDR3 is CASSPASGHTDTQYF. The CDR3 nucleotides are TGTGCCAGCAGTCCTGCTAGCGGGCACACAGATACGCAGTATTTT.